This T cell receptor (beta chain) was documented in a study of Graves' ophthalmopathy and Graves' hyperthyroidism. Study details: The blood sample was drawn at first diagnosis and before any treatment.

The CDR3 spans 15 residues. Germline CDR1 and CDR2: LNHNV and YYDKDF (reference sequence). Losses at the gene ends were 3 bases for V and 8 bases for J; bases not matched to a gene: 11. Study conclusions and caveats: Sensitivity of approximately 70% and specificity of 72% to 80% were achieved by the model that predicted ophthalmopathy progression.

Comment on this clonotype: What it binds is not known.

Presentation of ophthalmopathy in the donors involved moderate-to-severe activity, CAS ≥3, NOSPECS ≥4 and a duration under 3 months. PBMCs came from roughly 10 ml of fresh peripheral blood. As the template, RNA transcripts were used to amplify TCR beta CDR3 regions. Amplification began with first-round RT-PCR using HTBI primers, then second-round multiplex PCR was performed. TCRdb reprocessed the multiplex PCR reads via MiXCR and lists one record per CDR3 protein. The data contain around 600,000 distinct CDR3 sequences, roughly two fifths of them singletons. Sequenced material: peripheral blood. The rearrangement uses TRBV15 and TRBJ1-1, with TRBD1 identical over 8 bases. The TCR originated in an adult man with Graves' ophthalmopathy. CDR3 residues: CATSSVRTGGIEAFF. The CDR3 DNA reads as TGTGCCACCAGCAGTGTCAGAACAGGGGGGATAGAAGCTTTCTTT.